This T cell receptor (beta chain) was obtained from a study of T cells expressing NK-cell markers. Germline V gives CDR1 MNHNS, CDR2 SASEGT. This CDR3 is built from 15 residues. TCRdb processed the 5' RACE reads again and assigns one entry to each CDR3 protein, with no DNA. The table for this sample gives some 600,000 distinct CDR3 sequences. What was sequenced was blood T cells: a sorted CD56 or NKG2C T cell subset, CD4+ or CD8+ T cells, or bulk PBMC T cells (not recorded which). The source of this sequence is a man aged 18 to 30 in good health. The genes are TRBV6-1 and TRBJ2-5; TCRdb returns TRBD1, unconfirmable since there is no DNA. CDR3 protein: CASRQALGGQETQYF.